Described below is a single TCR beta chain sequence and its context. These data come from a study of T cell changes during pregnancy in multiple sclerosis. CDR1 is SEHNR and CDR2 is FQNEAQ in the germline V gene (reference sequence). V lost 2 bases and J lost 2, with 15 bases in between. This CDR3 has 16 amino acids. Only in-frame clones appear in the TCRdb table, and some are missing; sequencing was by immunoSEQ multiplex PCR. The repertoire holds 45,000 to 50,000 clones, 90% to 95% seen once, with around 4.2% in the top ten. The receptor comes from a female donor with multiple sclerosis, enrolled in a pregnancy study. The chain couples TRBV7-9 to TRBJ1-2, with D unclear. This specimen consisted of CD8+ T cells from peripheral blood mononuclear cells, obtained in the first trimester of pregnancy. CDR3: CASSLRSGPPNYGYTF. CDR3 sequence (DNA): TGTGCCAGCAGCTTAAGGTCAGGCCCCCCCAACTATGGCTACACCTTC.